This TCR beta chain was sequenced in a study of blood T cell repertoires in COVID-19 (dated by TCRdb to between 2020 and 2021). As for the study more broadly: Samples from collaborators originated in the United States, Italy and Spain and spanned both the acute and convalescent phases of COVID-19. Samples were obtained from the ongoing ImmuneRACE study (first 160 participants) and from about 1,300 subjects provided by 6 global collaborators. The repertoires were released in a freely available public database intended as a resource for research on the immune response to SARS-CoV-2. HLA class I and class II types, where available, came from metadata supplied by the sample provider rather than from assay-based typing. The prospective study material was composed of cDNA or gDNA derived from T cells, B-cell-depleted T cells, or PBMCs. The dataset comprised deeply sampled blood TCRbeta repertoires from subjects exposed to, actively infected with, or recovered from COVID-19. Sample metadata almost always included a de-identified subject ID, COVID-19 status, age in years and sex.

Each collaborating institution followed its own protocols to collect whole blood in K2EDTA tubes. For TCRbeta analysis, collaborator samples were shipped as frozen whole blood, as isolated PBMCs, or as DNA extracted from either sample type. Concerning this clone: The antigen it recognizes is unknown. Per-nucleotide qualities are absent, and no much larger clonotype sits a single base away.

The paper's findings and limits, for the study overall: The amount of clinical and demographic metadata varied by source and participant and was provided uncurated.

The immunoSEQ Assay, a bias-controlled multiplex PCR, was used to amplify TCRbeta CDR3 regions from genomic DNA. Turning to the authors' computational methods: The number of nucleated cells in each sample was estimated from the amplification of reference gene primers within the assay. To quantify the absolute abundance of each unique TCRbeta CDR3 rearrangement, sequence reads were collapsed and filtered. For each sample, productive Simpson clonality was calculated as the square root of Simpson's diversity index across productive rearrangements. TCRdb took this table from immuneACCESS and kept in-frame rearrangements with V and J called. Such tables lack part of the clones; where checked against another copy, unresolved V genes explain under half of the gap, and the rest is unexplained. V, J and clone size reflect that table, while D and trimming were determined from the DNA. For this sample the table gives under 250,000 clones, of which roughly 90% were detected only once. About 4.8% of the sample is taken by the ten largest.

From the cysteine through the phenylalanine, the CDR3 covers 14 amino acids. The kept DNA is CDR3 alone, 42 bases in frame from the first base. At the junction V is shortened by 4 bases and J by 3 bases; bases outside the gene matches: 5. CDR1 and CDR2 were assigned from the germline V gene (reference sequence) as LGHDT and YNNKEL. Sequenced sample: peripheral blood. The TCR sequence derives from a woman in her thirties or forties with acute or convalescent COVID-19. Rearrangement joined TRBV3-1 (or the pseudogene TRBV3-2) to TRBJ1-2; TRBD1 fits 7 bases in the junction. The encoded CDR3 is CASSPRDRDYGYTF. The nucleotide sequence is given as TGTGCCAGCAGCCCCCGGGACAGAGACTATGGCTACACCTTC.